This passage covers 21 T cell receptor beta chains from one sample sequenced in a study of T cell responses to AZD1222 COVID-19 vaccine. The assay was immunoSEQ multiplex PCR, and TCRdb's table has in-frame clones only and misses some. The sample yields some 96,000 clones, 80% to 95% seen once. The sequences come from peripheral blood, collected on day 0 of AZD1222 vaccination. All receptors come from an adult in good health.

The J gene is TRBJ1-5, the V gene TRBV30; no firm D call. The CDR3 sequence is 13 residues long. Germline loops: CDR1 GTSNPN, CDR2 SVGIG (reference sequence). V shed 0 bases and J shed 1 base, with 4 bases lying between them. This chain's CDR3 is CAWSVQSNQPQHF. CDR3 coding DNA: TGTGCCTGGAGTGTACAGAGCAATCAGCCCCAGCATTTT.

The rearrangement joins TRBV14 to TRBJ2-1; TRBD2 matches at 16 bases. The CDR3 consists of 19 residues. Germline CDR1 reads SGHDN; CDR2 reads FVKESK. Trimming took 3 bases from V and 6 from J; bases not matched to a gene: 11. The CDR3 here is CASSHTWGLAGGSGNEQFF. The CDR3 nucleotides are TGTGCCAGCAGCCACACTTGGGGACTAGCGGGAGGGTCTGGCAATGAGCAGTTCTTC.

This clone was found once. The V and J genes are TRBV7-3 and TRBJ2-7; 9 bases are a match to TRBD1. Germline V CDR1 and CDR2: SGHTA, FQGTGA. This CDR3 spans 16 amino acids. V lost 5 bases to trimming and J lost 2 bases; unmatched junction nucleotides: 10. CDR3 sequence reads: CASSPYGTGNPYEQYF. CDR3 DNA: TGTGCCAGCAGCCCTTACGGGACAGGGAACCCCTACGAGCAGTACTTC.

The CDR3 loop is CASSFRARETQYF. The DNA for the CDR3 is TGTGCCAGCAGTTTTAGGGCGCGGGAGACCCAGTACTTC. The chain uses TRBV12-3 or TRBV12-4 and TRBJ2-5, with D hard to call. The V and J ends lost 3 bases and 5 bases respectively, with 10 bases between them. The CDR3 extends over 13 amino acids.

The chain uses TRBV3-1 (or the pseudogene TRBV3-2) and TRBJ2-1, with 10 bases aligning to TRBD1. V dropped 5 bases and J dropped 8; count of bases not matched to a gene: 9. Germline V gene data show CDR1 as LGHDT and CDR2 as YNNKEL (reference sequence). The CDR3 has 15 amino acids. This chain's CDR3 is CASSEPGQGTDEQFF. The CDR3, as DNA: TGTGCCAGCAGCGAACCGGGACAGGGGACCGATGAGCAGTTCTTC.

This sequence joins TRBV7-9 and TRBJ2-3; TRBD1 agrees at 11 bases. The CDR3 totals 15 residues. Trimming removed 5 bases from V and 4 bases from J; junction bases left unmatched: 5. The V gene's germline CDR1 is SEHNR and CDR2 FQNEAQ (reference sequence). Here the CDR3 DNA reads TGTGCCAGCAGCCTGTGGGACAGGGGGTCAGATACGCAGTATTTT. Protein: CASSLWDRGSDTQYF.

V and J are TRBV2 and TRBJ2-7, with 9 positions matching TRBD1. Germline V lookup: CDR1 SNHLY, CDR2 FYNNEI. The CDR3 is 12 amino acids. V shed 7 bases, J shed 10 bases, and the junction held 8 bases outside the gene matches. The CDR3 region has the DNA TGTGCCAGCACCCTTGGGACAGGGCGTCAGTACTTC. Amino acids: CASTLGTGRQYF.

CDR3 residues: CANLNKIQESNQPQHF. CDR3 bases: TGTGCCAACCTGAACAAGATTCAAGAGAGCAATCAGCCCCAGCATTTT. V gene TRBV15 combines with J gene TRBJ1-5, with D hard to call. V lost 10 bases and J 1 base, leaving 20 bases between the germline ends. CDR3 length: 16 amino acids. Per germline, CDR1 LNHNV and CDR2 YYDKDF (reference sequence). The full variable domain, its missing parts supplied by reference TRBV15 and TRBJ1-5, is DAMVIQNPRYQVTQFGKPVTLSCSQTLNHNVMYWYQQKSSQAPKLLFHYYDKDFNNEADTPDNFQSRRPNTSFCFLDIRSPGLGDTAMYLCANLNKIQESNQPQHFGDGTRLSIL.

V and J are TRBV19 and TRBJ2-1; D unclear. Germline lookup yields CDR1 LNHDA and CDR2 SQIVND (reference sequence). The CDR3 contains 11 residues. Trimming shortened V by 9 bases and J by 2 bases, and 5 bases separated the two germline ends. CDR3 coding DNA: TGTGCCAGCGCCACCTACAATGAGCAGTTCTTC. Residues: CASATYNEQFF.

This sequence joins TRBV6-5 and TRBJ1-2; TRBD1 matches 8 bases. Germline values: CDR1 MNHEY, CDR2 SVGAGI. The J segment lost 8 bases and the V segment lost 8 bases, leaving 13 bases of the junction unmatched. CDR3 length equals 14 residues. The CDR3 sequence: CASRVAGGAGGYTF. The DNA of the CDR3 is TGTGCCAGCCGGGTGGCAGGGGGCGCTGGGGGCTACACCTTC.

The rearrangement links TRBV10-3 to TRBJ2-5; tentatively, D is TRBD1 (6 bases). V was clipped by 6 bases and J by 1 base, with 9 bases between them. The CDR3 spans 13 residues. From germline, CDR1 is ENHRY and CDR2 SYGVKD. DNA for the CDR3: TGTGCCATCAGGGGACATCTCCAAGAGACCCAGTACTTC. Its translation: CAIRGHLQETQYF.

The CDR3 nucleotides are TGTGCCAGCACCCAGGGACACTCCTACGAGCAGTACTTC. Encoded protein: CASTQGHSYEQYF. The chain combines TRBV28 with TRBJ2-7; possible D gene TRBD1, 6 bases. The CDR3 length is 13 residues. V lost 7 bases to trimming and J lost 0 bases, with 10 bases between them. CDR1 is MDHEN and CDR2 is SYDVKM in the germline V gene.

V is TRBV12-3 or TRBV12-4 and J is TRBJ2-7; weak D call: TRBD1 (6 bases). This CDR3 has 11 amino acids. With 5 bases removed from V and 7 bases from J, the gap between germline ends came to 9 bases. CDR3 bases: TGTGCCAGCAGTCAAAGGGGGGAGCAGTACTTC. This codes for CASSQRGEQYF.

The genes are TRBV12-3 or TRBV12-4 and TRBJ2-2, with D unresolved. The CDR3 runs to 13 residues. V shed 3 bases and J shed 5 bases, with 7 bases lying between them. CDR3 in amino acids: CASSFSVTGELFF. As DNA, the CDR3 is TGTGCCAGCAGTTTTTCCGTTACCGGGGAGCTGTTTTTT.

The rearrangement links TRBV7-3 to TRBJ2-2, with D perhaps matching TRBD1 (6 bases). The germline V gene has CDR1 SGHTA and CDR2 FQGTGA. This CDR3 spans 17 amino acids. Between the trimmed V and J ends, which lost 0 bases and 2 bases, there was a span of 13 bases. CDR3 sequence (DNA): TGTGCCAGCAGCTTAACGGCACAGGGTTTCAACACCGGGGAGCTGTTTTTT. This translates into CASSLTAQGFNTGELFF.

This clone was counted between two and nine times. V and J are TRBV15 and TRBJ2-4, with D possibly matching TRBD1 (6 bases). The CDR3 has 17 amino acids. Germline values: CDR1 LNHNV, CDR2 YYDKDF (reference sequence). The V gene lost 3 bases and the J gene lost 5 bases, with 20 bases spanning the gap. CDR3 residues: CATSRDHLGAGENIQYF. CDR3 sequence (DNA): TGTGCCACCAGCAGGGACCATTTGGGGGCCGGGGAAAACATTCAGTACTTC.

This clone was found once. The chain employs TRBV3-1 (or the pseudogene TRBV3-2) and TRBJ2-1, with 10 nucleotides matching TRBD2. The trim removed 4 bases at V and 6 bases at J, leaving 3 bases unmatched. Germline-derived CDR1 and CDR2 are LGHDT and YNNKEL (reference sequence). The CDR3 runs to 14 residues. The DNA for the CDR3 is TGTGCCAGCAGCCTTCGGACTAGCGGCAATGAGCAGTTCTTC. Its protein is CASSLRTSGNEQFF.

V gene TRBV5-5 combines with J gene TRBJ2-2, with no clear D. The length of the CDR3 is 15 residues. The germline V and J ends were trimmed by 5 bases and 2 bases, with 13 bases remaining between them. From germline, CDR1 is SGHKS and CDR2 YYEKEE (reference sequence). The CDR3 bases are TGTGCCAGCAGTAAAACGGACGGCAACACCGGGGAGCTGTTTTTT. This sequence encodes CASSKTDGNTGELFF.

The chain uses TRBV28 and TRBJ1-5; D is unclear. Trimming took 3 bases from V and 6 from J, leaving 9 bases between them. Germline CDR1 is MDHEN and CDR2 is SYDVKM. The CDR3 is 13 residues long. CDR3 DNA: TGTGCCAGCAGTTTTCAAGTAATTCAGCCCCAGCATTTT. It yields the protein CASSFQVIQPQHF.

The chain employs TRBV7-2 and TRBJ2-3; the D is unclear. Germline V gene sequence: CDR1 SGHTA, CDR2 FQGNSA. V was trimmed by 2 bases and J by 1 base, leaving 10 bases between them. The CDR3 runs to 15 residues. The CDR3 DNA sequence: TGTGCCAGCAGCTTAAGGCCTTTCGGCACAGATACGCAGTATTTT. The encoded protein is CASSLRPFGTDTQYF.

V usage is TRBV27 and J usage is TRBJ1-5, with a possible D match to TRBD1 (6 bases). This CDR3 is 18 amino acids long. Per germline, CDR1 MNHEY and CDR2 SMNVEV (reference sequence). Deletions cut 7 bases from V and 2 bases from J, with 24 bases between. The CDR3 is CASTPTGFTLGGNQPQHF. The CDR3 nucleotides are TGTGCCAGCACCCCCACAGGGTTCACGTTAGGGGGCAATCAGCCCCAGCATTTT.